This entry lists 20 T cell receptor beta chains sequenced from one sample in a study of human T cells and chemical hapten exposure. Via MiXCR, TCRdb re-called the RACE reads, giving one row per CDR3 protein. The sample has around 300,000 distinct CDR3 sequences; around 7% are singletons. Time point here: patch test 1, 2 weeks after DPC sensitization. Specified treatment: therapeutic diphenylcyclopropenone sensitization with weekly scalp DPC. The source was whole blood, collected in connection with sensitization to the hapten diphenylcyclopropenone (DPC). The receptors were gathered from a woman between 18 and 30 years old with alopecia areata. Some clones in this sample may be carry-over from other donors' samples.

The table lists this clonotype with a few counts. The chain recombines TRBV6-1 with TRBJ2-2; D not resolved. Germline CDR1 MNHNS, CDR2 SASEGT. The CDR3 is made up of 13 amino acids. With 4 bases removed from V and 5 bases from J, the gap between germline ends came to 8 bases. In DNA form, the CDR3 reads TGTGCCAGCAGTGCGGGTTGGACCGGGGAGCTGTTTTTT. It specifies CASSAGWTGELFF.

In DNA form, the CDR3 reads TGCAGTGCTAGAGTCGCAGGGGAGAGCTATGGCTACACCTTC. This gives the protein CSARVAGESYGYTF. The J gene is TRBJ1-2, the V gene TRBV20-1, with D possibly matching TRBD1 (6 bases). Germline V CDR1 and CDR2: DFQATT, SNEGSKA (reference sequence). The V end lost 1 base, the J end lost 4 bases, and 13 bases lay between the germline ends. CDR3 length: 14 amino acids.

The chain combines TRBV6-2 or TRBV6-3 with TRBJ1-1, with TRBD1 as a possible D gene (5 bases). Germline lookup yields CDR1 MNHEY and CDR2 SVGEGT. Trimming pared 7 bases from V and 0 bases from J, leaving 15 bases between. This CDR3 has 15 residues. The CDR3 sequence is CASTHSGGMNTEAFF. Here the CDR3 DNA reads TGTGCCAGCACCCACTCTGGGGGAATGAACACTGAAGCTTTCTTT.

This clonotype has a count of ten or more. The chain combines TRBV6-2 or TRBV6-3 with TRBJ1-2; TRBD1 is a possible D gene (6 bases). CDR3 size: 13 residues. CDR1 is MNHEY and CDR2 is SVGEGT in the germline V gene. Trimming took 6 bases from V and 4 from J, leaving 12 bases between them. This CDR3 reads CASSPTGPYGYTF. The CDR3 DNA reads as TGTGCCAGCAGCCCCACAGGGCCCTATGGCTACACCTTC.

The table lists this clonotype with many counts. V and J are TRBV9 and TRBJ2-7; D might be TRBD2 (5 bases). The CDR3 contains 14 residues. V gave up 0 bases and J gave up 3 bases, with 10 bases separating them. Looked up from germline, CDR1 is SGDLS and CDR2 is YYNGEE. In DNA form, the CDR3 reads TGTGCCAGCAGCGTAGGCGGGTCATTCTACGAGCAGTACTTC. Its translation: CASSVGGSFYEQYF.

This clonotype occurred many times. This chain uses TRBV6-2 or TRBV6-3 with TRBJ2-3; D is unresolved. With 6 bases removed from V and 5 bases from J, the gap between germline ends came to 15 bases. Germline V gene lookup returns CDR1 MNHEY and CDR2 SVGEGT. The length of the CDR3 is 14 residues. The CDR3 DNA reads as TGTGCCAGCAGCCAGGTCCAGCGAAAAGATACGCAGTATTTT. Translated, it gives CASSQVQRKDTQYF.

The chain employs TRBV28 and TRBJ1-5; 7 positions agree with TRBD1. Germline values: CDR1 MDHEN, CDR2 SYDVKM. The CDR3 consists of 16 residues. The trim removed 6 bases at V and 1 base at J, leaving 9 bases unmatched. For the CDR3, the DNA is TGTGCCAGCAGGTTAACGGGACAGCTAAGCAATCAGCCCCAGCATTTT. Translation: CASRLTGQLSNQPQHF.

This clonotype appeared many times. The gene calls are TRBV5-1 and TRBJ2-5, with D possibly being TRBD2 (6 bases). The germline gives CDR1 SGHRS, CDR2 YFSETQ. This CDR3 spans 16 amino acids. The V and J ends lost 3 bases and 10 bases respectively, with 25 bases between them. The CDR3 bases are TGCGCCAGCAGCTCAGATCCGGGACTTGCCCTTTCGGGCCAGTACTTC. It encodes CASSSDPGLALSGQYF.

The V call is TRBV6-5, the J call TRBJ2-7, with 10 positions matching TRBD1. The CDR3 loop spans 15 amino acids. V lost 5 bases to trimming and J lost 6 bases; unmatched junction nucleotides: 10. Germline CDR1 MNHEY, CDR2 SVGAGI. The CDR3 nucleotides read TGTGCCAGCAGTAACAGGGACAGGGGACCTCGCGAGCAGTACTTC. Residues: CASSNRDRGPREQYF.

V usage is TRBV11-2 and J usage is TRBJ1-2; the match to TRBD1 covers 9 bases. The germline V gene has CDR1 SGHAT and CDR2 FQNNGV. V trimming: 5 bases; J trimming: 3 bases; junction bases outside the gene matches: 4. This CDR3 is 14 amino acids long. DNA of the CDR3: TGTGCCAGCAGCCCGACAGGGGGGTACTATGGCTACACCTTC. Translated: CASSPTGGYYGYTF. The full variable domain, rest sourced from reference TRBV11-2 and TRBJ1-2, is EAGVAQSPRYKIIEKRQSVAFWCNPISGHATLYWYQQILGQGPKLLIQFQNNGVVDDSQLPKDRFSAERLKGVDSTLKIQPAKLEDSAVYLCASSPTGGYYGYTFGSGTRLTVV.

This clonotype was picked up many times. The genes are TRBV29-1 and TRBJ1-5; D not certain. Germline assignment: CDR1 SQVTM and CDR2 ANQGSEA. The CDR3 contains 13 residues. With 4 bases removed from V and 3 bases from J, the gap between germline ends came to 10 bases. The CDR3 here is CSVGRQFNQPQHF. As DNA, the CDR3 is TGCAGCGTTGGAAGGCAGTTCAATCAGCCCCAGCATTTT. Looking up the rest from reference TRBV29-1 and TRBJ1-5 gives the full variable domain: SAVISQKPSRDICQRGTSLTIQCQVDSQVTMMFWYRQQPGQSLTLIATANQGSEATYESGFVIDKFPISRPNLTFSTLTVSNMSPEDSSIYLCSVGRQFNQPQHFGDGTRLSIL.

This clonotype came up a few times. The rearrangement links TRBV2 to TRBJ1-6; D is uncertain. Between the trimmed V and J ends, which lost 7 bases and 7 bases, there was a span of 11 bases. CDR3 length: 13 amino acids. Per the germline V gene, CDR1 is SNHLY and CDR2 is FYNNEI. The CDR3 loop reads CASTGQPNSPLHF. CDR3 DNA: TGTGCCAGCACCGGGCAGCCCAATTCACCCCTCCACTTT.

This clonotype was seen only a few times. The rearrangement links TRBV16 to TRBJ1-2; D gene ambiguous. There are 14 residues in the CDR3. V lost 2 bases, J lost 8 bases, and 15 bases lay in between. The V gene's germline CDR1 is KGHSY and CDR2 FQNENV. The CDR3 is CASSQDSAARGYTF. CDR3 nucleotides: TGTGCCAGCAGCCAAGATTCGGCCGCTAGGGGCTACACCTTC.

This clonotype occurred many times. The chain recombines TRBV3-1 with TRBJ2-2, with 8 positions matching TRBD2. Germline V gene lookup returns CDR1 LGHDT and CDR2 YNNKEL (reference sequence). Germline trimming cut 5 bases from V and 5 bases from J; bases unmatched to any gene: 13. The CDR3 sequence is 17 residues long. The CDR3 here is CASSLGPGGLATGELFF. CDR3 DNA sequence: TGTGCCAGCAGCTTAGGTCCGGGAGGGCTCGCTACCGGGGAGCTGTTTTTT.

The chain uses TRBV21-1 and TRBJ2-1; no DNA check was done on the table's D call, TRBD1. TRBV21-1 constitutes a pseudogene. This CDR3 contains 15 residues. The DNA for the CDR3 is TGTGCCAGCAGCAAAGCAGGGGAGTTAGACAATGAGCAGTTCTTC. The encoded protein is CASSKAGELDNEQFF.

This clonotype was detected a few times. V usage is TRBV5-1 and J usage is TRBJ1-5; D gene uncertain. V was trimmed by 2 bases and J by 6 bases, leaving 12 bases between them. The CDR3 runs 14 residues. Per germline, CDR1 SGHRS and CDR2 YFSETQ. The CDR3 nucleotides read TGCGCCAGCAGCTTCTTAGGGTTAGGTCAGCCCCAGCATTTT. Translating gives CASSFLGLGQPQHF.

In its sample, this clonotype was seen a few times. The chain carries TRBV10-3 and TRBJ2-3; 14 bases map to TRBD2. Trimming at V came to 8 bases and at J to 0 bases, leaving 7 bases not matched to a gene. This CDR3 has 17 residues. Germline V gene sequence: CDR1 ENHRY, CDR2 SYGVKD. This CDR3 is CAIGLAGGLTSTDTQYF. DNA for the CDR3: TGTGCCATCGGACTAGCGGGGGGACTAACTAGCACAGATACGCAGTATTTT.

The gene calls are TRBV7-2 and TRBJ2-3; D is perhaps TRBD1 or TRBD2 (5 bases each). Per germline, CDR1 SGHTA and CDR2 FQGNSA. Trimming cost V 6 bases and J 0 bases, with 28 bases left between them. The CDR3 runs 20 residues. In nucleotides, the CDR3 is TGTGCCAGCAGATACGATGGGACCGCCAGTTTCTTTACTAGCACAGATACGCAGTATTTT. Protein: CASRYDGTASFFTSTDTQYF. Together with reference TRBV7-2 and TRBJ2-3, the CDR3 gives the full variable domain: GAGVSQSPSNKVTEKGKDVELRCDPISGHTALYWYRQSLGQGLEFLIYFQGNSAPDKSGLPSDRFSAERTGGSVSTLTIQRTQQEDSAVYLCASRYDGTASFFTSTDTQYFGPGTRLTVL.

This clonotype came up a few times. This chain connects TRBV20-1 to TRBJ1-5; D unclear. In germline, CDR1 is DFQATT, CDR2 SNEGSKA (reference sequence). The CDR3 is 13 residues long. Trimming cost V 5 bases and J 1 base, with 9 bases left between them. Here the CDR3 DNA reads TGCAGTGCTTTCTCTTCCAGCAATCAGCCCCAGCATTTT. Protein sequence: CSAFSSSNQPQHF.

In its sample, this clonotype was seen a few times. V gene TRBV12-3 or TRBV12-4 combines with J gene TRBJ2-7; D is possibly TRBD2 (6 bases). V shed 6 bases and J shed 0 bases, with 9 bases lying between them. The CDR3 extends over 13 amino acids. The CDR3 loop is CASSTSSSYEQYF. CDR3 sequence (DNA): TGTGCCAGCAGCACTAGCAGCTCCTACGAGCAGTACTTC.